There are a few counts of the clone carrying this T cell receptor (beta chain). The V gene's germline CDR1 is WNHNN and CDR2 SYGVQD (reference sequence). Unmatched junction bases numbered 8, after V lost 8 bases and J lost 0 bases. The CDR3 totals 17 residues. The use of a sample-barcoded 5' primer and a J-beta primer mix characterized a second PCR of roughly 6 to 11 cycles. Via MiXCR, TCRdb re-called the 5' RACE reads, giving one row per CDR3 protein. The sample comprises around 1.5 million distinct CDR3 sequences, about 32% of which are singletons, and roughly 10% rests with the top ten. The sample comes from a study of blood T cells in healthy people across ages.

Specimen: blood. The receptor was derived from a woman in her thirties in good health. This chain links TRBV10-1 with TRBJ1-5, with 12 bases fitting TRBD1. As DNA, the CDR3 is TGCGCCAGCGGGGACAGGGGGCGCGAGGGTAGCAATCAGCCCCAGCATTTT. It specifies CASGDRGREGSNQPQHF.